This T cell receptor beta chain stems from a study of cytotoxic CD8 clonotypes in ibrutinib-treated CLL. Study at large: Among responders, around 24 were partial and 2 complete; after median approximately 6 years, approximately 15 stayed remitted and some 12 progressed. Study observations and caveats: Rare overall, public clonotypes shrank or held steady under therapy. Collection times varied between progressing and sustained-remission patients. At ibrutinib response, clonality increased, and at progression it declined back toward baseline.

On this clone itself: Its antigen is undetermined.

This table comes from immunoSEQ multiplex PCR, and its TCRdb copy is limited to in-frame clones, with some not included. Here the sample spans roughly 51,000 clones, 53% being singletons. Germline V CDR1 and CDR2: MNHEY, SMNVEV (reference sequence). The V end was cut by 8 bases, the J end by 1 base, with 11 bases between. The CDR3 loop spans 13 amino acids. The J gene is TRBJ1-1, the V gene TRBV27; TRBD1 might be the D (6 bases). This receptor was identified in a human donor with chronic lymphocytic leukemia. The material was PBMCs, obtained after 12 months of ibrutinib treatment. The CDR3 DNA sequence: TGTGCCAGCCCTAGGGGGGGGAACACTGAAGCTTTCTTT. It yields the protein CASPRGGNTEAFF.